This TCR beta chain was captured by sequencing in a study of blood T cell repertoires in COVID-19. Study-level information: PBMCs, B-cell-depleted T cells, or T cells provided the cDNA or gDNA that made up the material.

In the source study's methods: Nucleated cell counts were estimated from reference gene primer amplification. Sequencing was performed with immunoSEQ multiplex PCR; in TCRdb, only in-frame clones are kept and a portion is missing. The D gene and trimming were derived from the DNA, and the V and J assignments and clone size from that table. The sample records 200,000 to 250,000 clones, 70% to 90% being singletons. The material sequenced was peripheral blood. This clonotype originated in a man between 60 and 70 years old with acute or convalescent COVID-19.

The CDR3 region has the DNA TGTGCCAGCAGCCAACGCAAACAGGGGGCAAGTTCACCCCTCCACTTT. Its protein product is CASSQRKQGASSPLHF. The chain joins TRBV14 to TRBJ1-6, with TRBD1 matching over 9 bases. V lost 2 bases and J lost 9; bases outside the gene matches: 8. CDR3 size: 16 residues. Per the germline V gene, CDR1 is SGHDN and CDR2 is FVKESK.